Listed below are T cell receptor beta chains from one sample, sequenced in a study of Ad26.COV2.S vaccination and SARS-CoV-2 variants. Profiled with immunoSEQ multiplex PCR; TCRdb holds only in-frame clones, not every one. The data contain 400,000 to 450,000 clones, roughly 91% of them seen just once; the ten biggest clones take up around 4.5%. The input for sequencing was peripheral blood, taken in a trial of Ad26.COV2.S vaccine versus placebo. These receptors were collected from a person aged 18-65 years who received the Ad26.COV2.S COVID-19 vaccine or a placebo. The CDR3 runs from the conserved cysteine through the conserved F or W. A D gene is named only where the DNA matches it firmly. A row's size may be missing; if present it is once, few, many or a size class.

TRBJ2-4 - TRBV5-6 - CASSLGVENIQYF TGTGCCAGCAGCTTGGGGGTAGAAAACATTCAGTACTTC
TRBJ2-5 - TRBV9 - CASSVREGAQETQYF TGTGCCAGCAGCGTCCGGGAGGGGGCGCAGGAGACCCAGTACTTC
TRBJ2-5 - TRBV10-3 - CAISGSTQETQYF TGTGCCATCAGCGGCTCCACACAAGAGACCCAGTACTTC
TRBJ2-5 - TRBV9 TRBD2 CASSVGSGETQYF TGTGCCAGCAGCGTAGGTAGCGGGGAGACCCAGTACTTC
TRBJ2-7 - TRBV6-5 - CASSTTDTYEQYF TGTGCCAGCAGTACGACAGATACCTACGAGCAGTACTTC
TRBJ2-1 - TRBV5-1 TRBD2 CASSLATSGSQHEQFF TGCGCCAGCAGCTTGGCTACTAGCGGGAGTCAGCATGAGCAGTTCTTC
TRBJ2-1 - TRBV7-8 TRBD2 CASSLAGTSGPYNEQFF TGTGCCAGCAGCTTAGCGGGGACTAGCGGTCCCTACAATGAGCAGTTCTTC
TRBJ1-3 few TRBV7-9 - CASSLAGSYSGNTIYF TGTGCCAGCAGCTTAGCCGGGTCCTACTCTGGAAACACCATATATTTT
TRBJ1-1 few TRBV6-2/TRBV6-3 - CASSLGTEAFF TGTGCCAGCAGCCTCGGGACTGAAGCTTTCTTT
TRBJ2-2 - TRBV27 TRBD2 CASSPRDAGGRTGELFF TGTGCCAGCAGCCCACGAGATGCGGGAGGGCGTACCGGGGAGCTGTTTTTT
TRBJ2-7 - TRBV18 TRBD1 CASSRKDRGYEQYF TGTGCCAGCTCACGAAAGGACAGGGGCTACGAGCAGTACTTC
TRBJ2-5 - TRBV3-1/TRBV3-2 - CASSQDPDRYQETQYF TGTGCCAGCAGCCAAGACCCCGACAGATACCAAGAGACCCAGTACTTC
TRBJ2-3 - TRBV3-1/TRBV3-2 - CASSHIMDGDTQYF TGTGCCAGCAGCCACATCATGGACGGAGATACGCAGTATTTT
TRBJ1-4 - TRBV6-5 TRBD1 CASHPWGQGHEKLFF TGTGCCAGCCACCCCTGGGGACAGGGGCACGAAAAACTGTTTTTT
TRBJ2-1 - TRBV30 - CAWSVGWNEQFF TGTGCCTGGAGTGTCGGTTGGAATGAGCAGTTCTTC
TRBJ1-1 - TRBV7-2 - CASNLGGVDTEAFF TGTGCCAGCAACCTCGGAGGAGTCGACACTGAAGCTTTCTTT
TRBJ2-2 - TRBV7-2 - CASSFDRSNTGELFF TGTGCCAGCAGCTTTGACAGGTCGAACACCGGGGAGCTGTTTTTT
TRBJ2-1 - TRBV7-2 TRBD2 CASSPPTSGRREQFF TGTGCCAGCAGCCCCCCGACTAGCGGGAGGCGAGAGCAGTTCTTC
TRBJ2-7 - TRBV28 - CASSFGSSIEQYF TGTGCCAGCAGTTTTGGGTCCTCCATCGAGCAGTACTTC
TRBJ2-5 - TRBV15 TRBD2 CATAKTSGRARETQYF TGTGCCACCGCAAAGACTAGCGGGAGGGCCAGGGAGACCCAGTACTTC
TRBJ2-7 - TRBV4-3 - CASSQARGGHEQYF TGCGCCAGCAGCCAGGCCAGGGGAGGGCACGAGCAGTACTTC
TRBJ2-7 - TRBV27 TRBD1 CASSYRGGEQYF TGTGCCAGCAGCTACAGGGGCGGCGAGCAGTACTTC
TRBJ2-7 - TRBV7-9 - CASSLASREQYF TGTGCCAGCAGCTTAGCGTCGAGGGAGCAGTACTTC
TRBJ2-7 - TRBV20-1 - CSARDPTEQYF TGCAGTGCTAGGGACCCGACGGAGCAGTACTTC
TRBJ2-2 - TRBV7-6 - CASSFGNTGELFF TGTGCCAGCAGCTTCGGGAACACCGGGGAGCTGTTTTTT
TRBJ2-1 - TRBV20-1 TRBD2 CSASGVAGVNEQFF TGCAGTGCTAGTGGGGTAGCGGGAGTCAATGAGCAGTTCTTC
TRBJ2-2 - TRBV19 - CASSITGQSNTGELFF TGTGCCAGTAGTATCACGGGCCAAAGCAACACCGGGGAGCTGTTTTTT
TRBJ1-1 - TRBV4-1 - CASSQEVANTEAFF TGCGCCAGCAGCCAAGAAGTAGCGAACACTGAAGCTTTCTTT
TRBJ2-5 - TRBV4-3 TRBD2 CASSQALAGGGETQYF TGCGCCAGCAGCCAAGCTCTGGCGGGAGGCGGGGAGACCCAGTACTTC
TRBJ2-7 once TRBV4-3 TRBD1 CASSQVFGQGSYEQYF TGCGCCAGCAGCCAGGTTTTTGGACAGGGCTCCTACGAGCAGTACTTC
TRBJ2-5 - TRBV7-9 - CASPAPVAETQYF TGTGCCTCCCCGGCGCCAGTGGCAGAGACCCAGTACTTC
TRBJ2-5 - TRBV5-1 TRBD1 CASSLDRAETQYF TGCGCCAGCAGCTTAGACAGGGCAGAGACCCAGTACTTC
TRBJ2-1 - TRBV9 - CASSVGGEQFF TGTGCCAGCAGCGTGGGGGGAGAGCAGTTCTTC
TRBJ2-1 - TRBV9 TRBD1 CASSVDPDRGNEQFF TGTGCCAGCAGCGTAGACCCAGACAGGGGCAATGAGCAGTTCTTC
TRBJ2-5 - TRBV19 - CASSILGLKTQYF TGTGCCAGTAGTATACTGGGGTTGAAGACCCAGTACTTC
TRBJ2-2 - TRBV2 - CASTRSVRTGELFF TGTGCCAGCACGAGGAGCGTACGGACCGGGGAGCTGTTTTTT
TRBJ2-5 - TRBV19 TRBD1 CASSTNRGKETQYF TGTGCCAGTAGTACGAACAGGGGTAAAGAGACCCAGTACTTC
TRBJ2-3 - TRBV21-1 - CASSKVHGVVRVTDTDTQYF TGTGCCAGCAGCAAAGTGCATGGGGTAGTGAGGGTGACGGACACAGATACGCAGTATTTT
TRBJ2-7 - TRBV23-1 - CASSQSHGTIRLGYEQYF TGCGCCAGCAGTCAATCACACGGAACAATAAGGCTAGGCTACGAGCAGTACTTC
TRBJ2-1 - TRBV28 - CASRETTDTPHNEQFF TGTGCCAGCAGGGAGACGACAGACACCCCACACAATGAGCAGTTCTTC
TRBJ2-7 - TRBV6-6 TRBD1 CASSPRGQDRSQQYF TGTGCCAGCAGCCCTCGCGGACAGGACAGATCCCAGCAGTACTTC
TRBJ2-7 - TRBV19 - CASSIGPEQYF TGTGCCAGTAGTATAGGCCCCGAGCAGTACTTC
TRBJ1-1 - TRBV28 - CASSSRAVVAFF TGTGCCAGCTCATCTCGGGCTGTGGTTGCTTTCTTT
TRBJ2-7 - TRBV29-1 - CSALGGSSYEQYF TGCAGCGCCCTAGGAGGCAGCTCCTACGAGCAGTACTTC
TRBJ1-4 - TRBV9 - CASSVESGANEKLFF TGTGCCAGCAGCGTAGAGTCCGGGGCAAATGAAAAACTGTTTTTT
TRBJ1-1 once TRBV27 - CASSIPGAIDTEAFF TGTGCCAGCAGTATCCCGGGGGCAATCGACACTGAAGCTTTCTTT
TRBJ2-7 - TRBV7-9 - CASSSPGSYEQYF TGTGCCAGCAGCTCCCCGGGCTCCTACGAGCAGTACTTC
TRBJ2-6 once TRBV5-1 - CASSLVEGTGANVLTF TGCGCCAGCAGCTTGGTGGAGGGAACAGGGGCCAACGTCCTGACTTTC
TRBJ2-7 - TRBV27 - CASSPRQDTYEQYF TGTGCCAGCAGTCCCCGACAGGACACCTACGAGCAGTACTTC
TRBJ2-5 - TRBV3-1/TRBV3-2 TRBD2 CASSQDSGRAQETQYF TGTGCCAGCAGCCAAGATAGCGGGCGGGCCCAAGAGACCCAGTACTTC
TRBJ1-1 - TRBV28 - CASSLWVAGSGEGKAFF TGTGCCAGCAGTTTATGGGTGGCAGGGAGCGGGGAGGGTAAAGCTTTCTTT
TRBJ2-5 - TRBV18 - CASSPAQGPEETQYF TGTGCCAGCTCACCTGCGCAGGGGCCCGAGGAGACCCAGTACTTC
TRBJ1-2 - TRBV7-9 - CASSLGGDILGYTF TGTGCCAGCAGCTTAGGGGGGGATATCCTCGGCTACACCTTC
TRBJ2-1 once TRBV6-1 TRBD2 CASSEVGGRAEDEQFF TGTGCCAGCAGTGAAGTGGGCGGGAGGGCCGAAGATGAGCAGTTCTTC
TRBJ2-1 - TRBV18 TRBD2 CASSRGLAGASDNEQFF TGTGCCAGCTCACGTGGACTAGCGGGAGCATCCGACAATGAGCAGTTCTTC
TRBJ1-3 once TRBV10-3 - CAITEGWGNTIYF TGTGCCATCACCGAAGGCTGGGGAAACACCATATATTTT
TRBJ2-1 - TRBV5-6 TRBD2 CASSLGGLAGLYNEQFF TGTGCCAGCAGCTTGGGAGGACTAGCGGGCCTATACAATGAGCAGTTCTTC